The rows below give T cell receptor beta chains drawn from one sample of a study of control samples from healthy donors and cancer patients. Libraries were prepared by immunoSEQ multiplex PCR; TCRdb keeps only in-frame clonotypes and omits some of them. This table has some 200,000 clones, roughly 94% appearing once. Sequenced input: blood. These receptors all come from a man aged 50-59 years in good health. Both conserved end residues are part of each CDR3. D genes are given only for firm matches. Clone size is shown for a subset of rows, as once, few, many or a class of expanded clone.

J gene: TRBJ2-7
D gene: TRBD1
V gene: TRBV24-1
clone size: -
CDR3 protein: CATSRDRGYEQYF
CDR3 DNA: TGTGCCACCAGCCGGGACAGAGGCTACGAGCAGTACTTC

J gene: TRBJ2-7
D gene: TRBD1
V gene: TRBV19
clone size: -
CDR3 protein: CASSMWDRSYEQYF
CDR3 DNA: TGTGCCAGTAGTATGTGGGACAGGAGCTACGAGCAGTACTTC

J gene: TRBJ1-1
D gene: -
V gene: TRBV24-1
clone size: -
CDR3 protein: CATSARGQGSTEAFF
CDR3 DNA: TGTGCCACCAGTGCGAGGGGCCAAGGAAGCACTGAAGCTTTCTTT

J gene: TRBJ1-1
D gene: -
V gene: TRBV3-1/TRBV3-2
clone size: -
CDR3 protein: CASSQEGGNTEAFF
CDR3 DNA: TGTGCCAGCAGCCAGGAGGGCGGGAACACTGAAGCTTTCTTT

J gene: TRBJ2-5
D gene: -
V gene: TRBV5-1
clone size: -
CDR3 protein: CASRRDGARKETQYF
CDR3 DNA: TGCGCCAGCAGACGGGATGGGGCTCGGAAAGAGACCCAGTACTTC

J gene: TRBJ1-1
D gene: -
V gene: TRBV6-5
clone size: -
CDR3 protein: CASSTPRGLGTEAFF
CDR3 DNA: TGTGCCAGCAGTACCCCCAGGGGACTCGGCACTGAAGCTTTCTTT

J gene: TRBJ2-1
D gene: -
V gene: TRBV20-1
clone size: once
CDR3 protein: CSASTRNEQFF
CDR3 DNA: TGCAGTGCTAGTACTCGCAATGAGCAGTTCTTC

J gene: TRBJ2-5
D gene: TRBD1
V gene: TRBV29-1
clone size: -
CDR3 protein: CSTSGTGGGGETQYF
CDR3 DNA: TGCAGCACTTCCGGGACAGGGGGCGGCGGGGAGACCCAGTACTTC

J gene: TRBJ1-1
D gene: TRBD1
V gene: TRBV28
clone size: few
CDR3 protein: CASNPSKGAGTEAFF
CDR3 DNA: TGTGCCAGCAATCCATCGAAGGGGGCGGGTACTGAAGCTTTCTTT

J gene: TRBJ1-3
D gene: -
V gene: TRBV6-5
clone size: -
CDR3 protein: CASSYTQGTAGNTIYF
CDR3 DNA: TGTGCCAGCAGTTACACCCAGGGGACTGCTGGAAACACCATATATTTT

J gene: TRBJ2-5
D gene: -
V gene: TRBV7-3
clone size: -
CDR3 protein: CASSLRTGETQYF
CDR3 DNA: TGTGCCAGCAGCTTAAGGACCGGAGAGACCCAGTACTTC

J gene: TRBJ2-5
D gene: -
V gene: TRBV19
clone size: -
CDR3 protein: CASSRYGNQETQYF
CDR3 DNA: TGTGCCAGTAGCCGGTACGGGAACCAAGAGACCCAGTACTTC

J gene: TRBJ1-1
D gene: -
V gene: TRBV5-5
clone size: -
CDR3 protein: CASSLTDRSNTEAFF
CDR3 DNA: TGTGCCAGCAGCTTGACGGACAGATCGAACACTGAAGCTTTCTTT

J gene: TRBJ2-2
D gene: TRBD1
V gene: TRBV20-1
clone size: once
CDR3 protein: CSASPGGTNTGELFF
CDR3 DNA: TGCAGTGCTAGTCCAGGGGGCACGAACACCGGGGAGCTGTTTTTT

J gene: TRBJ2-1
D gene: TRBD1
V gene: TRBV2
clone size: -
CDR3 protein: CASRPGTGVGEQFF
CDR3 DNA: TGTGCCAGCAGGCCCGGGACAGGGGTCGGTGAGCAGTTCTTC

J gene: TRBJ1-5
D gene: -
V gene: TRBV18
clone size: -
CDR3 protein: CASSPGTGNQPQHF
CDR3 DNA: TGTGCCAGCTCACCTGGGACGGGCAATCAGCCCCAGCATTTT

J gene: TRBJ1-3
D gene: TRBD1
V gene: TRBV6-5
clone size: -
CDR3 protein: CASSRGTGAGNTIYF
CDR3 DNA: TGTGCCAGCAGCCGCGGGACAGGGGCGGGAAACACCATATATTTT

J gene: TRBJ2-3
D gene: TRBD2
V gene: TRBV4-1
clone size: -
CDR3 protein: CASSAPLGGGWDTQYF
CDR3 DNA: TGCGCCAGCAGCGCCCCCTTAGGCGGGGGTTGGGATACGCAGTATTTT